This T cell receptor beta chain is from a study of Ad26.COV2.S vaccination and SARS-CoV-2 variants (dated by TCRdb to about 2021). With regard to the full study: Vaccine-arm donors were drawn from COV1001, a multicentre, randomized, double-blind, placebo-controlled phase I-IIa trial of Ad26.COV2.S in healthy adults. Sequencing of the TCRbeta repertoire served to evaluate the specificity and breadth of SARS-CoV-2-reactive T cell receptors following Ad26.COV2.S vaccination. Ad26.COV2.S was administered intramuscularly at a dose of 5x10^10 or 1x10^11 viral particles, either as one shot or as two shots given 56 days apart. Blinding of investigators to trial group allocation was maintained during experiments and outcome assessment. A total of approximately 30 samples were included in the TCR-sequenced set, comprising roughly 19 Ad26.COV2.S vaccine recipients, 5 placebo recipients and 8 SARS-CoV-2 convalescent individuals. Trial participants were randomized into five groups of five: low-dose or high-dose Ad26.COV2.S given once or twice, or placebo on both occasions.

The immunoSEQ Assay was the method used to sequence TCRbeta CDR3 regions. After extraction, genomic DNA underwent amplification by bias-controlled multiplex PCR, followed by high-throughput sequencing. Turning to the authors' computational methods: Collapsing and filtering of sequences were performed to quantify the absolute abundance of each unique TCRbeta CDR3 region. T cell fraction was estimated by normalization of TCRbeta template counts to usable DNA, with usable DNA being measured through amplification of reference genes present in all nucleated cells. Repertoire TCRs were annotated as SARS-CoV-2-specific when V gene, CDR3 amino acid sequence and J gene were exactly matched to a known reactive TCR set. The reference SARS-CoV-2 TCR set was derived from MIRA and filtered for enrichment in COVID-19-positive ImmuneCODE repertoires, a step that removed public or cross-reactive TCRs. Using the MIRA antigens, annotated TCRs were further analysed by specific ORF or by position within an ORF. Breadth was defined as the number of annotated unique rearrangements divided by the total number of unique productive rearrangements, and depth was defined as the summed frequency of the annotated unique rearrangements. TCR breadth was compared between groups using two-sided Wilcoxon rank-sum tests. Drawn from immuneACCESS, this table holds only the in-frame rearrangements with V and J called that TCRdb kept. Clones are partly lost; checked studies trace under half to an unresolved V gene and leave the rest unexplained. Clone size and the V and J calls come from that table; the DNA yielded D and trimming. The sample records fewer than 400,000 clones, roughly 90% of which are singletons. The ten most abundant clones make up 1.5% to 2% of the sample.

At the junction V is shortened by 4 bases and J by 1 base; bases outside the gene matches: 6. The CDR3 runs 16 residues from the cysteine to the phenylalanine. The only DNA kept is the CDR3, 48 bases in frame from the first base. CDR1 and CDR2 were assigned from the germline V gene (reference sequence) as LNHDA and SQIVND. Interpreted using the paper, the treatment or condition label stands for: around 19 received Ad26.COV2.S at low or high dose, single or two shots; about 5 received placebo; per-sample allocation not given. For vaccine and placebo recipients, the sequenced repertoires came from samples collected on day 63 after the first injection. Cohort 1b enrolled 25 or so adults aged 18-55 years at a single site in Boston, USA, between 29 July and 7 August 2020. Ad26.COV2.S was a replication-incompetent adenovirus type 26 vector expressing a prefusion-stabilized SARS-CoV-2 spike protein from the original Wuhan strain.

Concerning this clone itself: It has no known antigen specificity. No much larger clone is present one base from it, and per-base qualities are unavailable.

Here is what the overall study found, with its caveats: Ad26.COV2.S recipients had higher spike-specific TCR breadth than placebo recipients (P = 0.0014). Substantial breadth of spike-specific CD8+ and CD4+ T cell responses was reported after vaccination. Vaccine and placebo recipients had similar non-spike TCR breadth, a finding consistent with the vaccine containing only spike. It was noted by the authors that total T cell responses may have been underestimated by the TCR breadth and depth analyses. The study was not powered for comparison of responses between vaccine doses or regimens.

Material: peripheral blood, obtained in a trial of Ad26.COV2.S vaccine versus placebo. The chain is encoded by TRBV19 joined to TRBJ2-3, and TRBD2 aligns with 9 junction nucleotides. The receptor was derived from a person between 18 and 59 years old who received the Ad26.COV2.S COVID-19 vaccine or a placebo. The CDR3 reads as follows: CASSKAGGYGTDTQYF. The DNA sequence reads TGTGCCAGTAGTAAGGCGGGAGGGTACGGCACAGATACGCAGTATTTT.